This TCR beta chain was sequenced for a study of cytotoxic CD8 clonotypes in ibrutinib-treated CLL. The assay was immunoSEQ multiplex PCR, and TCRdb's table has in-frame clones only and misses some. The table shows 130,000 or so clones, with 70% to 80% occurring only once. Germline V gene lookup returns CDR1 MNHEY and CDR2 SMNVEV (reference sequence). The CDR3 loop spans 14 amino acids. J lost 3 bases, V lost 6 bases, and 5 bases had no gene match. This chain uses TRBV27 with TRBJ1-5, with 7 bases that match TRBD1. The clonotype originates from a human donor with chronic lymphocytic leukemia. This specimen was PBMCs, taken after 12 months of ibrutinib treatment. CDR3 sequence (DNA): TGTGCCAGCAGCACAGGGGTCCCCAATCAGCCCCAGCATTTT. It yields the protein CASSTGVPNQPQHF.